Below are 2 T cell receptor beta chains sequenced from a single sample in a study of OX40 agonist ivuxolimab in advanced cancers. Sequenced by immunoSEQ multiplex PCR; TCRdb stores in-frame clones only, minus some. The sample yields about 62,000 clones, 60% to 85% seen once. The sequencing used CD4+ or CD8+ T cells sorted from blood, collected in a trial of the OX40 agonist ivuxolimab. These receptors came from an adult with an advanced solid tumor such as melanoma, head and neck, liver or kidney cancer.

This clone showed up just once. V and J are TRBV7-6 and TRBJ2-6; no firm D call. This CDR3 comprises 15 residues. V lost 2 bases and J lost 1, with 6 bases in between. Germline lookup yields CDR1 SGHVS and CDR2 FNYEAQ. This chain's CDR3 is CASSLSGSGANVLTF. The CDR3 region has the DNA TGTGCCAGCAGCTTAAGTGGGTCTGGGGCCAACGTCCTGACTTTC.

The V gene is TRBV18, the J gene TRBJ1-4; TRBD1 agrees at 7 bases. J gave up 4 bases and V 6 bases, and 8 bases lay outside the gene matches. Germline lookup yields CDR1 KGHSH and CDR2 LQKENI. The CDR3 runs 15 residues. Written as DNA, the CDR3 is TGTGCCAGCTCCCCTGAGACAGGGTATAATGAAAAACTGTTTTTT. It encodes CASSPETGYNEKLFF.